Listed below are T cell receptor beta chains from one sample, sequenced in a study of regulatory T cells in long-lasting Graves disease. One entry per CDR3 protein results from TCRdb running MiXCR on the multiplex PCR reads. The sample shows some 400,000 distinct CDR3 sequences, more than 12% of them seen only once. This sample was also put to use in a study of T cells in Graves' hyperthyroidism and ophthalmopathy.

Specimen: peripheral blood mononuclear cells (PBMCs), collected at new diagnosis, from a patient treated with antithyroid drugs. The origin of the receptors is a woman aged 30 to 39 with Graves disease. The CDR3 runs from the conserved cysteine through the conserved F or W. The D gene is left open where the match is weak. Where a row states a size, it is once, few, many or the class of an expanded clone; other rows omit it.

size: many; J: TRBJ1-2; D: .; V: TRBV7-9; DNA: TGTGCCAGCAGCTTAGTTTATGGCTACACCTTC; CDR3: CASSLVYGYTF
size: .; J: TRBJ1-1; D: TRBD1; V: TRBV4-1; DNA: TGCGCCAGCAGCCAAGGCCGGACAGGGGACTTGAACACTGAAGCTTTCTTT; CDR3: CASSQGRTGDLNTEAFF
size: many; J: TRBJ2-5; D: TRBD1; V: TRBV24-1; DNA: TGTGCCACCAGTGGGGACAGGGGGTACCAAGAGACCCAGTACTTC; CDR3: CATSGDRGYQETQYF
size: .; J: TRBJ2-2; D: .; V: TRBV19; DNA: TGTGCCAGTAGGCCTTTCAGGACTATGAACACCGGGGAGCTGTTTTTT; CDR3: CASRPFRTMNTGELFF
size: few; J: TRBJ1-2; D: .; V: TRBV10-2; DNA: TGCGCCAGCAGTGAGAGGTCAAGTCGGGGACACCTAAACTATGGCTACACCTTC; CDR3: CASSERSSRGHLNYGYTF
size: .; J: TRBJ2-1; D: TRBD2; V: TRBV30; DNA: TGTGCCTGGAGTGTACGGGCGGGGACTAGCGGGTCCAATGAGCAGTTCTTC; CDR3: CAWSVRAGTSGSNEQFF
size: many; J: TRBJ1-2; D: .; V: TRBV5-4; DNA: TGTGCCAGCAGCTGGACAGACCCTCCCCATGGCTACACCTTC; CDR3: CASSWTDPPHGYTF
size: .; J: TRBJ2-7; D: .; V: TRBV28; DNA: TGTGCCAGCAGTTTAAGTAGCCGTACCTACGAGCAGTACTTC; CDR3: CASSLSSRTYEQYF
size: many; J: TRBJ2-7; D: .; V: TRBV12-3/TRBV12-4; DNA: TGTGCCAGCAGTTCCCGACCCGCCTACGAGCAGTACTTC; CDR3: CASSSRPAYEQYF
size: many; J: TRBJ1-3; D: .; V: TRBV30; DNA: TGTGCCTGGAGCGTCGCGAGGGGGTTCTGGAACACCATATATTTT; CDR3: CAWSVARGFWNTIYF
size: many; J: TRBJ2-7; D: .; V: TRBV18; DNA: TGTGCCAGCTCACCTCCTTCCGGGTCAACCTACGAGCAGTACTTC; CDR3: CASSPPSGSTYEQYF
size: many; J: TRBJ2-1; D: .; V: TRBV29-1; DNA: TGCAGCGTTGAGGGCCGCTTTTACAATGAGCAGTTCTTC; CDR3: CSVEGRFYNEQFF
size: .; J: TRBJ1-1; D: .; V: TRBV4-1; DNA: TGCGCCAGCAGCCGGATCACCTCCTTCTTCAGGGAGAGGGCTGAAGCTTTCTTT; CDR3: CASSRITSFFRERAEAFF
size: many; J: TRBJ1-1; D: .; V: TRBV29-1; DNA: TGCAGCGTTGTTCGAGACGCCGGAGTATTTGGAGAAGCTTTCTTT; CDR3: CSVVRDAGVFGEAFF
size: few; J: TRBJ2-1; D: TRBD1; V: TRBV12-5; DNA: TGTGCTAGTGGACGGGGACAGGAGCAGTTCTTC; CDR3: CASGRGQEQFF
size: .; J: TRBJ2-5; D: .; V: TRBV5-4; DNA: TGTGCCAGCAGCTTGACGGGAGTTACGGAGACCCAGTACTTC; CDR3: CASSLTGVTETQYF
size: many; J: TRBJ2-3; D: .; V: TRBV11-1; DNA: TGTGCCAGCAGCTTAAAGACCACAGATACGCAGTATTTT; CDR3: CASSLKTTDTQYF
size: few; J: TRBJ2-5; D: TRBD1; V: TRBV5-4; DNA: TGTGCCAGCAGCCGGGACAGGGAAGAGACCCAGTACTTC; CDR3: CASSRDREETQYF
size: many; J: TRBJ1-1; D: .; V: TRBV27; DNA: TGTGCCAGCAGTTTGGGGTTATTGTACACTGAAGCTTTCTTT; CDR3: CASSLGLLYTEAFF
size: few; J: TRBJ2-1; D: .; V: TRBV20-1; DNA: TGCAGTGCTAGCGTTCGAGCCTCCTACAATGAGCAGTTCTTC; CDR3: CSASVRASYNEQFF
size: many; J: TRBJ2-7; D: TRBD1; V: TRBV12-3/TRBV12-4; DNA: TGTGCCAGCAGCCCCCCGGACAGGCGCTACGAGCAGTACTTC; CDR3: CASSPPDRRYEQYF
size: .; J: TRBJ2-3; D: TRBD2; V: TRBV7-8; DNA: TGTGCCAGCAGCCTCGCCCGATTCGGTTATCTAGCGGGAGGCCCTCGCGGTACGCAGTATTTT; CDR3: CASSLARFGYLAGGPRGTQYF
size: many; J: TRBJ2-2; D: TRBD2; V: TRBV5-1; DNA: TGCGCCAGCAGCTCAATTAGCGGGACGAACACCGGGGAGCTGTTTTTT; CDR3: CASSSISGTNTGELFF
size: .; J: TRBJ2-3; D: TRBD2; V: TRBV2; DNA: TGTGCCACTGGACTAGCTCATTACACAGATACGCAGTATTTT; CDR3: CATGLAHYTDTQYF
size: many; J: TRBJ2-5; D: .; V: TRBV12-3/TRBV12-4; DNA: TGTGCCAGCAGTTTAAGACTCCAAGAGACCCAGTACTTC; CDR3: CASSLRLQETQYF
size: .; J: TRBJ2-1; D: .; V: TRBV7-3; DNA: TGTGCCAGCAGGGTCGGGGCTTCGTCCTACAATGAGCAGTTCTTC; CDR3: CASRVGASSYNEQFF
size: many; J: TRBJ2-5; D: .; V: TRBV7-3; DNA: TGTGCCAGCAGCTTATCCAGGCAAGAGACCCAGTACTTC; CDR3: CASSLSRQETQYF
size: .; J: TRBJ1-2; D: .; V: TRBV6-1; DNA: TGTGCCAGCAGTGAATCTGGGCGGGGTGGCTACACCTTC; CDR3: CASSESGRGGYTF
size: many; J: TRBJ2-7; D: .; V: TRBV4-1; DNA: TGCGCCAGCAGCCAATTCCGGGACGGGTCCTACGAGCAGTACTTC; CDR3: CASSQFRDGSYEQYF
size: few; J: TRBJ2-1; D: .; V: TRBV19; DNA: TGTGCCAGTAGAGGGTTAAGGTACAATGAGCAGTTCTTC; CDR3: CASRGLRYNEQFF
size: many; J: TRBJ1-2; D: .; V: TRBV18; DNA: TGTGCCAGCTCACCAAGGATGGCACAGACTAACTATGGCTACACCTTC; CDR3: CASSPRMAQTNYGYTF
size: .; J: TRBJ2-5; D: TRBD2; V: TRBV11-3; DNA: TGTGCCAGCAGCTCCCTAGCGGGAAGGGGCGAGACCCAGTACTTC; CDR3: CASSSLAGRGETQYF
size: many; J: TRBJ2-5; D: .; V: TRBV7-8; DNA: TGTGCCAGCAGCTTATCAGTGCAGGGTTTGGAGACCCAGTACTTC; CDR3: CASSLSVQGLETQYF
size: many; J: TRBJ2-7; D: .; V: TRBV5-1; DNA: TGCGCCAGCAGCTTGGCCTCTGGAGGACACGAGCAGTACTTC; CDR3: CASSLASGGHEQYF
size: few; J: TRBJ1-2; D: TRBD1; V: TRBV29-1; DNA: TGCAGCGTTGAAGATAGAGGCGCGACAGAGACAGGGGGGATTACCACGAACTATGGCTACACCTTC; CDR3: CSVEDRGATETGGITTNYGYTF
size: .; J: TRBJ1-3; D: .; V: TRBV19; DNA: TGTGCCAGTAGTATAGGCGCAGTCTCTGGAAACACCATATATTTT; CDR3: CASSIGAVSGNTIYF
size: many; J: TRBJ2-7; D: TRBD2; V: TRBV9; DNA: TGTGCCAGCAGCGTAGTATGGGGGGGCGAGCAGTACTTC; CDR3: CASSVVWGGEQYF
size: .; J: TRBJ2-5; D: .; V: TRBV29-1; DNA: TGCAGCGTTCGAGGCAGAGTTTTAGAGACCCAGTACTTC; CDR3: CSVRGRVLETQYF
size: .; J: TRBJ2-5; D: TRBD2; V: TRBV29-1; DNA: TGCAGCGTTGAGGGCGGGAGGGCCGAAGAGACCCAGTACTTC; CDR3: CSVEGGRAEETQYF
size: .; J: TRBJ2-3; D: TRBD1; V: TRBV7-9; DNA: TGTGCCAGCAGGTCGACAGGGTCAGATACGCAGTATTTT; CDR3: CASRSTGSDTQYF
size: few; J: TRBJ2-6; D: .; V: TRBV7-9; DNA: TGTGCCAGCAGCTTAGGGGTACAGGTTTCGGGGGCCAACGTCCTGACTTTC; CDR3: CASSLGVQVSGANVLTF
size: few; J: TRBJ2-3; D: TRBD1; V: TRBV7-3; DNA: TGTGCCAGCAGCCCGTGGACAGGGCTAGGGACAGATACGCAGTATTTT; CDR3: CASSPWTGLGTDTQYF
size: many; J: TRBJ2-7; D: .; V: TRBV3-1; DNA: TGTGCCAGCAGCCAGAAGGCGGTCTCCTACTACGAGCAGTACTTC; CDR3: CASSQKAVSYYEQYF
size: many; J: TRBJ2-3; D: .; V: TRBV3-1; DNA: TGTGCCAGCAGCCAAGCCGGGGGAGAGCCGGTCGTTGGTCTTACAGATACGCAGTATTTT; CDR3: CASSQAGGEPVVGLTDTQYF
size: many; J: TRBJ2-7; D: .; V: TRBV29-1; DNA: TGCAGCGGCCGGGACTCTTCCTACGAGCAGTACTTC; CDR3: CSGRDSSYEQYF
size: many; J: TRBJ1-1; D: TRBD1; V: TRBV20-1; DNA: TGCAGTGCTAGAGCGACAGGGGGCTTCACTGAAGCTTTCTTT; CDR3: CSARATGGFTEAFF
size: .; J: TRBJ1-2; D: .; V: TRBV14; DNA: TGTGCCAGCAGTCCCTACCCTGGGGCTGGCTACACCTTC; CDR3: CASSPYPGAGYTF
size: many; J: TRBJ2-7; D: TRBD2; V: TRBV11-1; DNA: TGTGCCAGCAGCTCGGGACTAGACCCCTACGAGCAGTACTTC; CDR3: CASSSGLDPYEQYF
size: many; J: TRBJ2-5; D: TRBD2; V: TRBV20-1; DNA: TGCAGTGCTAGAGATGGCGGGGGAGGAGAGACCCAGTACTTC; CDR3: CSARDGGGGETQYF
size: many; J: TRBJ1-5; D: TRBD1; V: TRBV19; DNA: TGTGCCAGTAGTGGGGGACAGGGGGCTGGCCAGCCCCAGCATTTT; CDR3: CASSGGQGAGQPQHF
size: once; J: TRBJ1-4; D: .; V: TRBV20-1; DNA: TGCAGTGCTAGAGATCTTTCGGAAGGGGGTCTCGGAAAACTGTTTTTT; CDR3: CSARDLSEGGLGKLFF
size: many; J: TRBJ2-7; D: .; V: TRBV5-8; DNA: TGTGCCAGCAGTTCGCTAGCGTTTGGCGAGCAGTACTTC; CDR3: CASSSLAFGEQYF
size: few; J: TRBJ1-5; D: .; V: TRBV3-1; DNA: TGTGCCAGCAGCCAAGATGGGGGTTGGGGACAGCCCCAGCATTTT; CDR3: CASSQDGGWGQPQHF
size: many; J: TRBJ2-5; D: .; V: TRBV11-2; DNA: TGTGCCAGCAGCGATAGGTTAGGCTCGGAGACCCAGTACTTC; CDR3: CASSDRLGSETQYF
size: .; J: TRBJ2-4; D: .; V: TRBV24-1; DNA: TGTGCCACCAGTGGTACCCGGGACACTAAGATTGGTCAGTACTTC; CDR3: CATSGTRDTKIGQYF
size: few; J: TRBJ1-2; D: TRBD1; V: TRBV27; DNA: TGTGCCAGCAGTACGGGACAGGACAGTCCGGGCTACACCTTC; CDR3: CASSTGQDSPGYTF
size: many; J: TRBJ1-2; D: .; V: TRBV30; DNA: TGTGCCTGGAGTCGCGTGGAGTTCTATGGCTACACCTTC; CDR3: CAWSRVEFYGYTF
size: many; J: TRBJ2-1; D: .; V: TRBV6-2/TRBV6-3; DNA: TGTGCCAGCAGTGAAGACTACAACGACTACAATGAGCAGTTCTTC; CDR3: CASSEDYNDYNEQFF
size: .; J: TRBJ2-1; D: TRBD1; V: TRBV25-1; DNA: TGTGCCAGCAGTGAATATGGGGCCCCGGCCGGGACAGTCCTCAATGAGCAGTTCTTC; CDR3: CASSEYGAPAGTVLNEQFF
size: few; J: TRBJ2-1; D: TRBD2; V: TRBV5-5; DNA: TGTGCCAGCAGCATATTGTCCAGGACTAGCTACAATGAGCAGTTCTTC; CDR3: CASSILSRTSYNEQFF